A selection of T cell receptor beta chains follows, all from one sample in a study of T cells in Graves' hyperthyroidism and ophthalmopathy. TCRdb re-called the multiplex PCR reads with MiXCR, one entry per CDR3 protein. This table has approximately 400,000 distinct CDR3 sequences, roughly 13% appearing once. Source material: blood. The receptors were gathered from a man aged 50-59 years with Graves' ophthalmopathy. CDR3s include the opening cysteine and the closing phenylalanine or tryptophan. D genes are given only for firm matches.

NA	TRBJ2-3	TRBV20-1	CSASGRNSTDTQYF
TRBD1	TRBJ1-4	TRBV19	CATRGVAGGMRVSTNEKLFF
TRBD1	TRBJ2-7	TRBV5-1	CASSLTGTGKSVGSYEQYF
TRBD2	TRBJ2-2	TRBV19	CASSASGRDTGELFF
TRBD1	TRBJ2-7	TRBV13	CASSITGGPYEQYF
NA	TRBJ1-1	TRBV20-1	CSARLGRNWAEAFF
TRBD1	TRBJ1-1	TRBV30	CATRQGWNTEAFF
TRBD2	TRBJ2-1	TRBV2	CASTRGGHEQFF
TRBD2	TRBJ2-7	TRBV5-7	CASSLGTSGRRTYEQYF
NA	TRBJ2-7	TRBV4-2	CASSQEIPTETYEQYF
TRBD2	TRBJ2-2	TRBV2	CASSVSGANTGELFF
TRBD1	TRBJ1-2	TRBV24-1	CATSDPPGQGPMGYGYTF
NA	TRBJ2-3	TRBV5-1	CASSDGTPSTDTQYF
TRBD1	TRBJ1-2	TRBV18	CASSISGQANGYTF
TRBD2	TRBJ2-3	TRBV7-9	CASSLALAGGRDTQYF
NA	TRBJ2-2	TRBV7-9	CASSLATPRAGELFF